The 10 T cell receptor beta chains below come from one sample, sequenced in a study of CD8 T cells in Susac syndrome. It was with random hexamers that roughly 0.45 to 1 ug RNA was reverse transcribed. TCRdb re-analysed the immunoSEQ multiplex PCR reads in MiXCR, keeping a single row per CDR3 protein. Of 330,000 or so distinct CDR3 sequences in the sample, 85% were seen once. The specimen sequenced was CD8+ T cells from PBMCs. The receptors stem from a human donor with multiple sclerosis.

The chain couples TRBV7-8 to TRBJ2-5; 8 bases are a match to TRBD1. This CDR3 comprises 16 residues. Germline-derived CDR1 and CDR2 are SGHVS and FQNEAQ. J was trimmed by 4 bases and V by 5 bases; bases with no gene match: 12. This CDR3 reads CASSPRTGNDRETQYF. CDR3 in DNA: TGTGCCAGCAGCCCCCGGACAGGGAACGATAGAGAGACCCAGTACTTC. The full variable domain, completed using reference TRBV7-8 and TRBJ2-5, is GAGVSQSPRYKVAKRGQDVALRCDPISGHVSLFWYQQALGQGPEFLTYFQNEAQLDKSGLPSDRFFAERPEGSVSTLKIQRTQQEDSAVYLCASSPRTGNDRETQYFGPGTRLLVL.

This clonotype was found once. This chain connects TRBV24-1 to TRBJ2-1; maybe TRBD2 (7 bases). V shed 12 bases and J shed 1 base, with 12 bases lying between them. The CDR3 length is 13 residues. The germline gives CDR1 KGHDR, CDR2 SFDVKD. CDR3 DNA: TGTGCCTGCGGGGGCGGTTCCTACAATGAGCAGTTCTTC. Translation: CACGGGSYNEQFF.

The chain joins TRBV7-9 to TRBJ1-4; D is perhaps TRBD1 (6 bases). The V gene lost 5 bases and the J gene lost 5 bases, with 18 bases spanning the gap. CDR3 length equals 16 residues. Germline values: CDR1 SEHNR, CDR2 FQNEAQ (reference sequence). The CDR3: CASSPPRGGENEKLFF. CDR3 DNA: TGTGCCAGCAGCCCCCCCAGGGGCGGTGAGAATGAAAAACTGTTTTTT.

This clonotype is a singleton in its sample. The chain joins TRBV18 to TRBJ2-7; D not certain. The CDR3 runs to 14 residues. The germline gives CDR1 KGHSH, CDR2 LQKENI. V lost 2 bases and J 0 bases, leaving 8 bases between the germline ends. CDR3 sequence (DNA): TGTGCCAGCTCACCAGTGAGGAACTCCTACGAGCAGTACTTC. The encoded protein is CASSPVRNSYEQYF.

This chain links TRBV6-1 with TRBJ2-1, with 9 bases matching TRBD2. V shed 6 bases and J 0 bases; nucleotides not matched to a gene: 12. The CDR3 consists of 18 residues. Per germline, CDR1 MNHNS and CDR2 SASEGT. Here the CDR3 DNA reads TGTGCCAGCAGCATACTAGCGGGTGCCCCGAGCTCCTACAATGAGCAGTTCTTC. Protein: CASSILAGAPSSYNEQFF.

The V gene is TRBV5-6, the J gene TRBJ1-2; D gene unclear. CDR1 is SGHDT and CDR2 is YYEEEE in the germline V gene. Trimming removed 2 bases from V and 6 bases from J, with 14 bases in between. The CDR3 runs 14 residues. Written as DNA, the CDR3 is TGTGCCAGCAGCTTCCTTTCAGATTGGAATGGCTACACCTTC. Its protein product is CASSFLSDWNGYTF.

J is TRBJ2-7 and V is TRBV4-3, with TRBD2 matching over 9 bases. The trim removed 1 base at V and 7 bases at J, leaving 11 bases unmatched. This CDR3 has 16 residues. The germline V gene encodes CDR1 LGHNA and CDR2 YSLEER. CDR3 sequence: CASSQVHLASGNEQYF. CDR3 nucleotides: TGCGCCAGCAGCCAAGTACACCTCGCTAGCGGGAATGAGCAGTACTTC.

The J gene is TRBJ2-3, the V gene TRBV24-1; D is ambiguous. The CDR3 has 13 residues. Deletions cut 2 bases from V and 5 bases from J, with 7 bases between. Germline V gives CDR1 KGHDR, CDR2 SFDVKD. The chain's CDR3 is CATSDSSKDTQYF. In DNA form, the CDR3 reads TGTGCCACCAGTGATTCCTCCAAAGATACGCAGTATTTT.

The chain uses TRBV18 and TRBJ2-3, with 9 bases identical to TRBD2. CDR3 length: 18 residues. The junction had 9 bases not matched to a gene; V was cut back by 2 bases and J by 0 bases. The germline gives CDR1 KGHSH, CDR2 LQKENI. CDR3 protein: CASSPGVAGVTSTDTQYF. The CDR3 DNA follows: TGTGCCAGCTCACCAGGAGTAGCGGGAGTGACTAGCACAGATACGCAGTATTTT. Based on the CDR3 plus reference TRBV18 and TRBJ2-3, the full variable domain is NAGVMQNPRHLVRRRGQEARLRCSPMKGHSHVYWYRQLPEEGLKFMVYLQKENIIDESGMPKERFSAEFPKEGPSILRIQQVVRGDSAAYFCASSPGVAGVTSTDTQYFGPGTRLTVL.

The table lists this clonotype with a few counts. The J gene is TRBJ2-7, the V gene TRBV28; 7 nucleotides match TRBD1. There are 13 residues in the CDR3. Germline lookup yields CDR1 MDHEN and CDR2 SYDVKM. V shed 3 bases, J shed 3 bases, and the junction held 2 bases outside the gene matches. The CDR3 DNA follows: TGTGCCAGCAGTTTGGGACAGAACTACGAGCAGTACTTC. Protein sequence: CASSLGQNYEQYF.